This TCR beta chain came from a study of T-cell memory formation after mild COVID-19. Study conclusions and caveats: Most CD4+ clones that shrank were in CM and EM, while CD8+ ones turned up in EMRA.

This clonotype has a handful of counts. Its cognate antigen is unknown. With 6 bases removed from V and 5 bases from J, the gap between germline ends came to 16 bases. CDR3 length equals 14 residues. CDR1 is WSHSY and CDR2 is SAAADI in the germline V gene. After 5'RACE with constant-segment primers, TCR alpha and TCR beta cDNA libraries carrying sample barcodes and UMIs were obtained. TCRdb ran MiXCR on the 5' RACE reads and lists one entry per CDR3 protein. Found here are approximately 350,000 distinct CDR3 sequences, around 27% of them singletons; the top ten hold roughly 14%. The chain combines TRBV10-2 with TRBJ2-5, with a possible D match to TRBD1 (6 bases). The sequence derives from an adult woman who had mild COVID-19 (a few samples of this study predate the infection). Cell type and time point are not known. The specimen was PBMCs or a T cell subset sorted from them (not recorded which). The CDR3 DNA is TGCGCCAGCAGGGAGAACAGGGTGAGGGAGACCCAGTACTTC. It is translated as CASRENRVRETQYF.